What follows is one T cell receptor beta chain and its context. The CDR3 length is 17 residues. Germline CDR1 reads SGHNT; CDR2 reads YYREEE (reference sequence). Trimming shortened V by 0 bases and J by 1 base, and 14 bases separated the two germline ends. The sample belongs to a study of shared clonotypes between healthy human individuals. Study-level background: Used for every donor were three CD4 naive, three CD4 memory, two CD8 naive and one CD8 memory plate.

Donors were healthy HIV-negative adults without recent acute infections or vaccinations. Clones were sequenced by immunoSEQ multiplex PCR, and TCRdb holds only the in-frame ones, with some missing. The sample yields more than 400,000 clones, about 96% seen once. This receptor was identified in a woman in her 30s in good health. This chain joins TRBV5-4 and TRBJ2-1; weak D call: TRBD1 (5 bases). The sequenced material came from naive CD4+ T cells sorted from blood. Subset defined: CD45RA+ positively selected. The CDR3 loop reads CASSLAWGRVSYNEQFF. The CDR3 nucleotides read TGTGCCAGCAGCTTGGCCTGGGGCCGGGTATCCTACAATGAGCAGTTCTTC.